Listed below are T cell receptor beta chains from one sample, sequenced in a study of shared clonotypes between healthy human individuals. Here immunoSEQ multiplex PCR was the method, and the copy in TCRdb shows in-frame clones only, minus some. The sample comprises 2 million to 2.5 million clones, 85% to 95% of which are singletons, and roughly 0.34% rests with the top ten. The material sequenced was naive CD4+ T cells from PBMCs. These receptors came from a young man in good health. Some clones in this sample may be carry-over from other donors' samples. The conserved cysteine and the conserved F or W are not part of the CDR3 here. The size entry is marked missing in some rows and otherwise reads once, few, many or a size class.

CDR3,size,V,J
ASSRREFGNTIY,-,TRBV5-1,TRBJ1-3
ASSLGSGGTEAF,-,TRBV5-6,TRBJ1-1
ASSPGGRQATNEKLF,-,TRBV19,TRBJ1-4
SVLQGGSYEQY,-,TRBV29-1,TRBJ2-7
ASSLLLAPRTGELF,once,TRBV7-2,TRBJ2-2
ASSQAVGQGAYNEQF,-,TRBV4-1,TRBJ2-1
ASSPYVRDTNTQY,-,TRBV28,TRBJ2-3
ASSLNTAGGGETQY,-,TRBV7-3,TRBJ2-5
ASSVLADSTDTQY,once,TRBV9,TRBJ2-3
ASSLTPTGTGGSGANVLT,-,TRBV5-1,TRBJ2-6
ASASGTGFSGANVLT,-,TRBV18,TRBJ2-6
ASTVLVAGDTQY,-,TRBV7-9,TRBJ2-3
ASSPLSLAKNIQY,-,TRBV27,TRBJ2-4
ASSGGTANLPTLYQETQY,-,TRBV5-4,TRBJ2-5
AIRDGRTFQETQY,-,TRBV10-3,TRBJ2-5
ASSRDRRGYT,-,TRBV25-1,TRBJ1-2
ASSSNGPLRDEQY,-,TRBV27,TRBJ2-7
ASSQDWREAPRINEQF,-,TRBV4-3,TRBJ2-1
ATSRPQGTGWGETQY,-,TRBV15,TRBJ2-5
ASSLVTVPSGTQY,once,TRBV7-9,TRBJ2-5
AWSVGTGGVETQY,-,TRBV30,TRBJ2-5
ASSPTALAGQETQY,-,TRBV18,TRBJ2-5
ASSIWTGEGEQF,-,TRBV9,TRBJ2-1
ASSLAAARLGRGYEQY,-,TRBV11-2,TRBJ2-7
AWSNAPAGAYEQY,-,TRBV30,TRBJ2-7
ASSMGRTSVPQH,-,TRBV19,TRBJ1-5
ASSVRTGIYNEQF,-,TRBV9,TRBJ2-1
ASSSGTGGRETQY,-,TRBV27,TRBJ2-5
SADRGGTEAF,few,TRBV29-1,TRBJ1-1
ASSEAYWSGNTIY,-,TRBV6-1,TRBJ1-3
ASSQAGRSEQY,-,TRBV7-3,TRBJ2-7
SVGTGGYGYT,few,TRBV29-1,TRBJ1-2
ASSLFRDRGYEQY,-,TRBV5-1,TRBJ2-7
ASSLPGTGVTYYPEAF,-,TRBV7-9,TRBJ1-1
ASSLRGSQIPSLVRYT,-,TRBV7-9,TRBJ1-2